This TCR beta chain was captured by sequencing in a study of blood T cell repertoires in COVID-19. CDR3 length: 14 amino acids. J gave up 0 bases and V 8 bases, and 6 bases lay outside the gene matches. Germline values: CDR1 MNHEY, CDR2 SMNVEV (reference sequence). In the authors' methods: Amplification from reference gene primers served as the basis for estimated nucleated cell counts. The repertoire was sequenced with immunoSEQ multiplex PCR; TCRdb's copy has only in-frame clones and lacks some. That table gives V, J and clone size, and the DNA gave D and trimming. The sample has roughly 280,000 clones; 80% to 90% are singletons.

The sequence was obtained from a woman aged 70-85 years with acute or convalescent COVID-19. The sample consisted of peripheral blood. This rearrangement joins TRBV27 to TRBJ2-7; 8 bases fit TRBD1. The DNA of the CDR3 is TGTGCCAGCGGGACAGGCCTCTTCTCCTACGAGCAGTACTTC. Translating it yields CASGTGLFSYEQYF.